One T cell receptor beta chain is described in this entry. The target of this receptor is not known. It has no much larger one-base neighbor in the sample; base qualities were not kept. In the same sample, other DNA sequences code for this CDR3. The donors were healthy, HIV-negative adults who had no recently reported acute infections or vaccinations. Every donor was a Caucasian adult residing in Nashville, Tennessee, USA. CD4+ T cells were enriched by magnetic negative selection; naive cells were then positively selected on CD45RA, and the negative fraction formed the memory subset. Blood was obtained by leukapheresis, after which PBMCs were separated by Ficoll-Histopaque density gradient centrifugation and cryopreserved in liquid nitrogen vapor phase. Analytical flow cytometry was used to check the purity and quantity of each magnetically sorted T cell population. Each sorted fraction had its genomic DNA isolated and then quantified by UV absorbance on a Nanodrop 2000c.

TCR CDR3 regions were amplified from genomic DNA by multiplex PCR using the deep immunoSEQ assay. Genomic DNA extracted from each cell subset was distributed evenly over all wells of several immunoSEQ 96-well plates, and each plate served as one replicate. Each replicate PCR for sorted subsets received about 220 ng genomic DNA, equal to tens of thousands of T cell genomes. Purified libraries were quantified with a Qubit 3.0 fluorometer, sized on a Bioanalyzer 2100, and re-quantified with the KAPA Library Quantification kit. A separate single-read 150-cycle Illumina NextSeq 550 flow cell was used to sequence each immunoSEQ 96-well plate. As for how the authors treated the data: Because the immunoSEQ output included only junctional sequences and no quality scores, the filtering could not be the same as the filtering used for full-length reads. To assign V/J genes and CDR3, sequences were annotated against IMGT germline references using PyIR, a Python wrapper for IgBLAST v1.9. Reads with weak V/J assignments (E-value above 1e-6), missing CDR3, stop codons, out-of-frame junctions, or ambiguous translated residues were removed. V3J clonotypes were defined as sequences sharing the same inferred V gene, J gene, and CDR3 amino acid sequence. Percentage overlap between repertoires was calculated by dividing the number of shared unique clonotypes by the size of the smaller repertoire. RTK rarefaction, the Chao1 estimator, and Recon v2.1 estimates of unobserved clonotypes were used to assess repertoire richness. OLGA was used to compute generation probabilities for all TCRbeta clonotypes that the gDNA method yielded from a handful of donors. Imported from immuneACCESS, the table was reduced by TCRdb to in-frame sequences with V and J called. These copies leave out some clones; in studies compared against another copy, an unresolved V gene accounts for under half, and the cause of the remainder is not known. V and J calls and clone size are copied from that table; D and trimming were computed from the DNA. This sample gives under 2,500,000 clones in total; 90% to 97% of them show up just once. Around 0.13% of the sample belongs to the ten largest clones.

The sample originates from a study of shared clonotypes between healthy human individuals (dated by TCRdb to the early 2020s). Concerning the study at large: Three men and a couple of women, aged 18 to 49 years, made up the cohort. For each donor, CD4 naive and CD4 memory were each run on three plates, CD8 naive on two plates, and CD8 memory on one plate. The study deeply sequenced blood TCR repertoires of five healthy adults to estimate repertoire size and the extent of clonotype sharing between individuals. To increase sequencing depth and limit assay-specific biases, different laboratories used diverse techniques to prepare libraries and sequence TCR repertoires. Each donor's leukapheresis produced roughly between roughly 0.85 and 9.5 billion PBMCs.

Beyond this particular receptor, the publication reports: Pairwise subsampling indicated that sequencing depth was expected to affect the degree of clonotype sharing among donors. Sampling was limited to blood, and TCR repertoires in tissue likely differ from TCR repertoires in blood. Incomplete sequencing was indicated by rarefaction of sorted-subset datasets, despite the large sequencing depth. Naive subsets generally had larger estimated clonotype richness than memory subsets did. The genetic and exposure-history diversity represented was limited by the small number of donors. When a handful of donors were compared, the shared fraction of clonotypes was around 5.1% for naive CD4, 3.5% to 4% for naive CD8, 2% to 2.5% for memory CD4, and 0.4% for memory CD8. Compared with non-shared clonotypes, clonotypes shared by all four sorted-subset donors had higher generation probabilities.

Via the germline V gene, CDR1 is KGHSH and CDR2 LQKENI. V and J lose 2 bases and 2 bases, and a span of 9 bases separates them. The CDR3 numbers 14 residues from cysteine through phenylalanine. The sequence is cut down to CDR3 DNA, 42 bases in frame from base 1. This chain is built from TRBV18 and TRBJ2-5, with no D gene named confidently. The source of this sequence is a young man in good health. Sequenced input: naive CD4+ T cells sorted from blood. The sample's cell subset or site, from its label and the paper: CD45RA+ positively selected. The sequence in DNA is TGTGCCAGCTCACCATCAAGAGCACAAGAGACCCAGTACTTC. Its translation is CASSPSRAQETQYF.